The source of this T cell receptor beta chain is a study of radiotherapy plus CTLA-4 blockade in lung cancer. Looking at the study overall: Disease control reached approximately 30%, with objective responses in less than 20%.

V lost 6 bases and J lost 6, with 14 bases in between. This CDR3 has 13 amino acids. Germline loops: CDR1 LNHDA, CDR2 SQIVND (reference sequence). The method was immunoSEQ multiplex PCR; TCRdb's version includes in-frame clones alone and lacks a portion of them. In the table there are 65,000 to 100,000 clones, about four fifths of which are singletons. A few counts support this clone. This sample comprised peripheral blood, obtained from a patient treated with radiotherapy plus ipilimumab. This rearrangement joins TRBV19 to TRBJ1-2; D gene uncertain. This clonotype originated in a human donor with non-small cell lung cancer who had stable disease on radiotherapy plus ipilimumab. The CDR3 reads CASSGIFSDGYTF. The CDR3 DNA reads TGTGCCAGTAGCGGGATCTTCTCGGATGGCTACACCTTC.